The 29 T cell receptor beta chains given below trace back to one sample, sequenced in a study of long-term antiretroviral therapy in people with HIV. At the survey level, the v3.0 immunoSEQ assay was run. Clones were read by immunoSEQ multiplex PCR, and TCRdb kept only the in-frame ones, dropping some. The sample records 20,000 to 25,000 clones, approximately 85% being singletons. Sequenced here: unsorted PBMCs, sampled 1.5 years after starting antiretroviral therapy. The receptor source for this set is a young man with HIV.

V usage is TRBV4-2 and J usage is TRBJ1-1; D is possibly TRBD1 (5 bases). CDR1 is LGHNA, CDR2 YNFKEQ, per germline. Between the trimmed V and J ends, which lost 4 bases and 4 bases, there was a span of 13 bases. The CDR3 has 14 amino acids. The CDR3 nucleotides read TGTGCCAGCAGCCTTTGGGGGAAGGGCACTGAAGCTTTCTTT. Translation: CASSLWGKGTEAFF.

The sample holds a few counts of this clone. This chain links TRBV4-3 with TRBJ2-7; no reliable D call. This CDR3 region has 13 residues. The germline V gene encodes CDR1 LGHNA and CDR2 YSLEER. Trimming cost V 1 base and J 5 bases, with 9 bases left between them. CDR3: CASSQASGDEQYF. The CDR3 coding sequence is TGCGCCAGCAGCCAAGCATCTGGGGACGAGCAGTACTTC.

This chain uses TRBV27 with TRBJ2-3, with D unclear. Germline V gene data show CDR1 as MNHEY and CDR2 as SMNVEV (reference sequence). Trimming took off 6 bases at V and 3 bases at J, with 10 bases between the two ends. This CDR3 has 13 amino acids. The CDR3 DNA follows: TGTGCCAGCAGGCCTTTTGATACAGATACGCAGTATTTT. Translated: CASRPFDTDTQYF.

The genes are TRBV7-9 and TRBJ2-7, with 8 positions matching TRBD2. Per the germline V gene, CDR1 is SEHNR and CDR2 is FQNEAQ (reference sequence). After removal of 4 bases from V and 3 bases from J, the junction contained 2 bases not matched to a gene. The CDR3 is made up of 13 amino acids. The CDR3, as DNA: TGTGCCAGCAGCTCAAGCGGGGGCTACGAGCAGTACTTC. It codes for CASSSSGGYEQYF.

The J gene is TRBJ2-1, the V gene TRBV28, with 9 bases that match TRBD2. This CDR3 spans 16 amino acids. Germline trimming cut 4 bases from V and 0 bases from J; bases unmatched to any gene: 4. CDR1 is MDHEN, CDR2 SYDVKM, per germline. CDR3 amino acids: CASSYSGSGSYNEQFF. In DNA form, the CDR3 reads TGTGCCAGCAGTTATAGCGGGAGCGGCTCCTACAATGAGCAGTTCTTC.

The V call is TRBV4-3, the J call TRBJ2-1; 9 bases agree with TRBD2. Trimming took 0 bases from V and 2 from J; bases not matched to a gene: 8. The germline V gene has CDR1 LGHNA and CDR2 YSLEER. The CDR3 runs 18 residues. The CDR3 spells CASSQDLSTSGTYNEQFF. CDR3 in DNA: TGCGCCAGCAGCCAAGACTTATCGACTAGCGGTACCTACAATGAGCAGTTCTTC.

The chain is built from TRBV30 and TRBJ1-2; 8 nucleotides align to TRBD1. Per the germline V gene, CDR1 is GTSNPN and CDR2 is SVGIG (reference sequence). The junction had 0 bases not matched to a gene; V was cut back by 3 bases and J by 0 bases. This CDR3 has 13 residues. This CDR3 reads CAWRQGANYGYTF. CDR3 nucleotide sequence: TGTGCCTGGAGACAGGGGGCTAACTATGGCTACACCTTC.

The rearrangement joins TRBV19 to TRBJ2-1; D perhaps matches TRBD2 (5 bases). V was shortened by 6 bases and J by 0 bases, with 15 bases between the two germline ends. The CDR3 spans 16 residues. Germline CDR1 reads LNHDA; CDR2 reads SQIVND (reference sequence). The CDR3 DNA is TGTGCCAGTAGATATGCGGAGGTGAGCTCCTACAATGAGCAGTTCTTC. This gives the protein CASRYAEVSSYNEQFF.

The chain combines TRBV28 with TRBJ2-5, with 7 bases aligning to TRBD2. J lost 1 base, V lost 2 bases, and 4 bases had no gene match. Germline CDR1 is MDHEN and CDR2 is SYDVKM. CDR3 length: 15 residues. The CDR3: CASSLAGTTQETQYF. CDR3 bases: TGTGCCAGCAGTTTAGCCGGGACTACCCAAGAGACCCAGTACTTC.

This chain's CDR3 is CASSLYGGANVNEQFF. CDR3 nucleotides: TGTGCCAGCAGCTTATATGGGGGAGCCAACGTCAATGAGCAGTTCTTC. V is TRBV7-2 and J is TRBJ2-1; D is possibly TRBD1 or TRBD2 (5 bases each). The CDR3 contains 16 residues. Trimming pared 2 bases from V and 6 bases from J, leaving 17 bases between. Looked up from germline, CDR1 is SGHTA and CDR2 is FQGNSA.

This clone was detected only a few times. V is TRBV6-6 and J is TRBJ2-3; tentatively, D is TRBD2 (5 bases). Germline loops: CDR1 MNHNY, CDR2 SVGAGI (reference sequence). With 6 bases removed from V and 4 bases from J, the gap between germline ends came to 11 bases. CDR3 length: 13 residues. The CDR3 DNA is TGTGCCAGCAGCCACGGGGTCCCAGATACGCAGTATTTT. Encoded protein: CASSHGVPDTQYF.

This chain connects TRBV6-1 to TRBJ1-2; the match to TRBD1 covers 11 bases. The CDR3 is 17 residues long. Germline CDR1 reads MNHNS; CDR2 reads SASEGT. Trimming at V came to 1 base and at J to 4 bases, leaving 8 bases not matched to a gene. In DNA form, the CDR3 reads TGTGCCAGCAGTGAAGGGACAGGGGGCGGTCGGGGCTATGGCTACACCTTC. Translating it yields CASSEGTGGGRGYGYTF.

V gene TRBV5-8 combines with J gene TRBJ2-7; 8 nucleotides agree with TRBD2. Looked up from germline, CDR1 is SGHTS and CDR2 is YDEGEE. This CDR3 region has 15 residues. The V and J ends lost 3 bases and 0 bases, in that order; junction bases with no gene match: 5. CDR3 in DNA: TGTGCCAGCAGCTCCCTAGCGGGCTCCTCCTACGAGCAGTACTTC. It encodes CASSSLAGSSYEQYF.

This clone was observed a handful of times. The rearrangement links TRBV6-4 to TRBJ1-5; D gene unclear. This CDR3 is built from 13 residues. The V and J ends lost 6 bases and 2 bases respectively, with 8 bases between them. Germline-derived CDR1 and CDR2 are MRHNA and SNTAGT. The CDR3 spells CASSRGGNQPQHF. In nucleotides, the CDR3 is TGTGCCAGCAGCCGGGGAGGCAATCAGCCCCAGCATTTT.

This chain joins TRBV4-2 and TRBJ1-1; no firm D call. Trimming removed 1 base from V and 0 bases from J, with 9 bases in between. Looked up from germline, CDR1 is LGHNA and CDR2 is YNFKEQ. This CDR3 has 15 amino acids. DNA of the CDR3: TGTGCCAGCAGCCAAGTAAAGAGTTTGAACACTGAAGCTTTCTTT. It yields the protein CASSQVKSLNTEAFF.

The V gene is TRBV7-2, the J gene TRBJ2-7, with D unresolved. The CDR3 is 11 residues long. The V end was cut by 5 bases, the J end by 1 base, with 3 bases between. Germline CDR1 reads SGHTA; CDR2 reads FQGNSA. CDR3: CASSPSYEQYF. The CDR3 nucleotides read TGTGCCAGCAGCCCGTCCTACGAGCAGTACTTC.

The chain uses TRBV11-2 and TRBJ2-1, with 9 nucleotides matching TRBD2. This CDR3 has 16 amino acids. Per germline, CDR1 SGHAT and CDR2 FQNNGV. V shed 2 bases, J shed 4 bases, and the junction held 6 bases outside the gene matches. The CDR3 loop is CASSLQAGGGYNEQFF. The DNA of the CDR3 is TGTGCCAGCAGCTTACAAGCGGGAGGCGGATACAATGAGCAGTTCTTC. Full variable domain (remainder filled in from reference TRBV11-2 and TRBJ2-1): EAGVAQSPRYKIIEKRQSVAFWCNPISGHATLYWYQQILGQGPKLLIQFQNNGVVDDSQLPKDRFSAERLKGVDSTLKIQPAKLEDSAVYLCASSLQAGGGYNEQFFGPGTRLTVL.

This chain uses TRBV5-1 with TRBJ1-1; 9 bases map to TRBD1. V trimming: 0 bases; J trimming: 8 bases; junction bases outside the gene matches: 11. The CDR3 totals 16 residues. Germline CDR1 SGHRS, CDR2 YFSETQ. CDR3 sequence (DNA): TGCGCCAGCAGCTTGGAAATAACGGGACAGGGTACGGAAGCTTTCTTT. It codes for CASSLEITGQGTEAFF.

This sequence joins TRBV29-1 and TRBJ2-2; no reliable D call. The germline CDR1 and CDR2 sequences are SQVTM and ANQGSEA. The CDR3 sequence is 16 residues long. V lost 0 bases to trimming and J lost 3 bases, with 14 bases between them. CDR3 sequence reads: CSVEDFGGSHTGELFF. Written as DNA, the CDR3 is TGCAGCGTTGAAGATTTTGGCGGATCCCACACCGGGGAGCTGTTTTTT.

The chain couples TRBV2 to TRBJ2-2, with D perhaps assigned TRBD1 or TRBD2 (5 bases each). With 3 bases removed from V and 0 bases from J, the gap between germline ends came to 8 bases. CDR3 length: 15 amino acids. From germline, CDR1 is SNHLY and CDR2 FYNNEI. CDR3 nucleotides: TGTGCCAGCAGTGACGTGGGGGCGAACACCGGGGAGCTGTTTTTT. Translating gives CASSDVGANTGELFF.

V gene TRBV18 combines with J gene TRBJ2-1; possibly TRBD2 for D (6 bases). From germline, CDR1 is KGHSH and CDR2 LQKENI. Trimming took 4 bases from V and 0 from J, leaving 13 bases between them. The CDR3 spans 16 residues. The CDR3 region is CASSRGGASSYNEQFF. In DNA, the CDR3 is TGTGCCAGCTCACGCGGCGGGGCGAGCTCCTACAATGAGCAGTTCTTC.

The gene calls are TRBV5-4 and TRBJ1-1; D unresolved. Germline CDR1 is SGHNT and CDR2 is YYREEE (reference sequence). This CDR3 is 14 amino acids long. Trimming removed 0 bases at V and 2 bases at J, with 8 bases between. The CDR3 here is CASSLDPGNTEAFF. CDR3 bases: TGTGCCAGCAGCTTGGATCCGGGTAACACTGAAGCTTTCTTT.

The chain has TRBV7-2 and TRBJ2-2; 10 positions agree with TRBD2. This CDR3 has 17 residues. J gave up 5 bases and V 0 bases, and 6 bases lay outside the gene matches. The germline CDR1 and CDR2 sequences are SGHTA and FQGNSA. For the CDR3, the DNA is TGTGCCAGCAGCTTAGCGCTGGCTAGCGGGAGTACCGGGGAGCTGTTTTTT. This codes for CASSLALASGSTGELFF.

This clone was picked up a small number of times. This CDR3 is CASSTAEGSYGELFF. The CDR3 DNA reads as TGTGCCAGCAGCACCGCAGAGGGCTCGTACGGGGAGCTGTTTTTT. The J gene is TRBJ2-2, the V gene TRBV11-3, with D perhaps matching TRBD2 (5 bases). The length of the CDR3 is 15 residues. CDR1 and CDR2 (germline): SGHNT, YENEEA. Trimming shortened V by 5 bases and J by 7 bases, and 17 bases separated the two germline ends.

This sequence joins TRBV18 and TRBJ2-7; D assignment may be TRBD1 or TRBD2 (6 bases each). The CDR3 runs to 13 residues. With 3 bases removed from V and 6 bases from J, the gap between germline ends came to 12 bases. Germline V gene sequence: CDR1 KGHSH, CDR2 LQKENI. CDR3: CASSPLGGFEQYF. As DNA, the CDR3 is TGTGCCAGCTCACCCTTAGGGGGGTTCGAGCAGTACTTC.

The V gene is TRBV7-9, the J gene TRBJ2-3; no clear D. The CDR3 length is 14 residues. Per germline, CDR1 SEHNR and CDR2 FQNEAQ (reference sequence). V was shortened by 3 bases and J by 4 bases, with 11 bases between the two germline ends. CDR3 coding DNA: TGTGCCAGCAGCTTTCCCGGCGGAGCAGATACGCAGTATTTT. Its translation: CASSFPGGADTQYF.

V gene TRBV5-1 combines with J gene TRBJ2-3; the D is unclear. V was pared by 0 bases and J by 0 bases, with 8 bases between. The CDR3 totals 15 residues. Germline V CDR1 and CDR2: SGHRS, YFSETQ. The CDR3 DNA reads as TGCGCCAGCAGCTTGGATTCCATTAGCACAGATACGCAGTATTTT. Its protein is CASSLDSISTDTQYF.

In its sample, this clone ranks as medium-sized (0.01 to 0.1%). The V gene is TRBV15, the J gene TRBJ2-2; no definite D call. V dropped 3 bases and J dropped 5 bases, with 7 bases sitting between them. This CDR3 is built from 13 residues. CDR1 is LNHNV and CDR2 is YYDKDF in the germline V gene (reference sequence). In DNA form, the CDR3 reads TGTGCCACCAGCAGGCGAGGAACCGGGGAGCTGTTTTTT. This sequence encodes CATSRRGTGELFF.

The DNA for the CDR3 is TGTGCCAGCAGCCGAGAGGGGGAGGACACTGAAGCTTTCTTT. This gives the protein CASSREGEDTEAFF. The chain recombines TRBV4-2 with TRBJ1-1, with D perhaps TRBD1 (6 bases). Germline lookup yields CDR1 LGHNA and CDR2 YNFKEQ. This CDR3 is 14 amino acids long. V lost 4 bases and J 3 bases, leaving 12 bases between the germline ends.